The T cell receptor (beta chain) described here comes from a study of T-cell memory formation after mild COVID-19. In this sample, this clonotype turned up a few times. From 5'RACE with constant-segment primers came TCR alpha and TCR beta cDNA libraries that carried sample barcodes and UMIs. One entry per CDR3 protein results from TCRdb running MiXCR on the 5' RACE reads. The table includes a few hundred thousand distinct CDR3 sequences, 15% to 20% detected once. Trimming removed 0 bases from V and 0 bases from J, with 6 bases in between. The CDR3 loop spans 15 amino acids. Per the germline V gene, CDR1 is MNHEY and CDR2 is SVGAGI.

The chain is built from TRBV6-5 and TRBJ2-1; no reliable D call. Sequencing was performed on PBMCs or a T cell subset sorted from them (not recorded which). The TCR originated in a young man who had mild COVID-19 (a few samples of this study predate the infection). Cell type and time point are not known. CDR3 amino acids: CASSYSSSSYNEQFF. The CDR3 coding sequence is TGTGCCAGCAGTTACTCTTCCAGCTCCTACAATGAGCAGTTCTTC.